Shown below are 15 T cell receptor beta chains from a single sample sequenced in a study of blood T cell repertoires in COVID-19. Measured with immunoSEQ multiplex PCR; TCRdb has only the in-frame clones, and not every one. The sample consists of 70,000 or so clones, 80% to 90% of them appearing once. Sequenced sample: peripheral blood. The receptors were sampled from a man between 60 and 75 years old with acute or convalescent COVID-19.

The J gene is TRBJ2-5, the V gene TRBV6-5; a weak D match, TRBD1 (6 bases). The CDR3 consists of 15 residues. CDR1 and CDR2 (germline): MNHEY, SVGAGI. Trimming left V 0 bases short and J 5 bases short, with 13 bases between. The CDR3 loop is CASSYSWGQGETQYF. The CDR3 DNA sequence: TGTGCCAGCAGTTACTCTTGGGGGCAAGGGGAGACCCAGTACTTC.

This chain's CDR3 is CASSEITGHPTDTQYF. DNA for the CDR3: TGTGCCAGCAGTGAAATTACCGGACACCCCACAGATACGCAGTATTTT. The chain carries TRBV2 and TRBJ2-3; tentatively, D is TRBD1 (5 bases). Trimming pared 2 bases from V and 2 bases from J, leaving 14 bases between. Germline V lookup: CDR1 SNHLY, CDR2 FYNNEI. The CDR3 is made up of 16 amino acids.

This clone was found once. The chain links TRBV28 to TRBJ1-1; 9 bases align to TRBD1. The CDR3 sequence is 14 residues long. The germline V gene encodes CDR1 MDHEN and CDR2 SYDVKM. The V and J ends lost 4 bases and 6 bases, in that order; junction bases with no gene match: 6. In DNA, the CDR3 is TGTGCCAGCAGTTCGGGACAGGGTATCGCTGAAGCTTTCTTT. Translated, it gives CASSSGQGIAEAFF.

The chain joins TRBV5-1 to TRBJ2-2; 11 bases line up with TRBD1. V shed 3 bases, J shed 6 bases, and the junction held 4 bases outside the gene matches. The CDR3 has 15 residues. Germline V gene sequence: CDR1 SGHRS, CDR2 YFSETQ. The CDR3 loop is CASSWTGGGSGELFF. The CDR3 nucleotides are TGCGCCAGCAGCTGGACAGGGGGCGGTTCCGGGGAGCTGTTTTTT.

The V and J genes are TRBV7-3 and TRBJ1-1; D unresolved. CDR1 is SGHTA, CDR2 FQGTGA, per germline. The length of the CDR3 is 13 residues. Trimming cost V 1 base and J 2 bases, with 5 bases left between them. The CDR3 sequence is CASSLIHNTEAFF. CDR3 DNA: TGTGCCAGCAGCTTAATACACAACACTGAAGCTTTCTTT.

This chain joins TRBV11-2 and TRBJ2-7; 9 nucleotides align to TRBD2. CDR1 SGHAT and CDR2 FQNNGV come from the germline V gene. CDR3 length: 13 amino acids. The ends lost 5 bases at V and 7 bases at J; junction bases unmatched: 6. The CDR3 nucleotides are TGTGCCAGCAGCCCCACTCTAGCGGGGGAGCAGTACTTC. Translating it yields CASSPTLAGEQYF.

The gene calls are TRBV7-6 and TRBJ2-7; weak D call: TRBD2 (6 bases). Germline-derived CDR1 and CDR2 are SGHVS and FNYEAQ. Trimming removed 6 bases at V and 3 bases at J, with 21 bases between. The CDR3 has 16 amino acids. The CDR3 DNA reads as TGTGCCAGCAGGTCGTCTCCCCTAGCGACCGGCTACGAGCAGTACTTC. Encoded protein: CASRSSPLATGYEQYF.

The DNA for the CDR3 is TGTGCCACCAGCAGCGAAGGGGGCCAAGAGACCCAGTACTTC. Residues: CATSSEGGQETQYF. The chain has TRBV15 and TRBJ2-5, with D possibly being TRBD1 (6 bases). CDR1 and CDR2 from the germline V gene are LNHNV and YYDKDF (reference sequence). V was cut by 3 bases and J by 1 base, with 9 bases left in between. The CDR3 sequence is 14 residues long.

The CDR3 is CASSIGQGAREQYF. As DNA, the CDR3 is TGTGCCAGCAGCATCGGACAGGGGGCTCGCGAGCAGTACTTC. The chain has TRBV9 and TRBJ2-7; TRBD1 matches at 11 bases. Germline V gene sequence: CDR1 SGDLS, CDR2 YYNGEE. The trim removed 4 bases at V and 6 bases at J, leaving 6 bases unmatched. This CDR3 region has 14 residues.

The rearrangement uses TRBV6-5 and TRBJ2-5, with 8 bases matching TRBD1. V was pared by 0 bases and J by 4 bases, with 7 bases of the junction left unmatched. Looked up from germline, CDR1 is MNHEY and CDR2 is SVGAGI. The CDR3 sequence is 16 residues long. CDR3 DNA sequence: TGTGCCAGCAGTTACTCGGGCAGGGGGCACGGAGAGACCCAGTACTTC. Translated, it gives CASSYSGRGHGETQYF.

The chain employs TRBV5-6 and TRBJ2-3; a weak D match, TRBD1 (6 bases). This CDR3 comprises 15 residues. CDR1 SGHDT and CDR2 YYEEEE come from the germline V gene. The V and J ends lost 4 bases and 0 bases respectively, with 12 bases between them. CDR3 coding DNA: TGTGCCAGCAGCGCAGAGGGGGTGAGCACAGATACGCAGTATTTT. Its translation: CASSAEGVSTDTQYF.

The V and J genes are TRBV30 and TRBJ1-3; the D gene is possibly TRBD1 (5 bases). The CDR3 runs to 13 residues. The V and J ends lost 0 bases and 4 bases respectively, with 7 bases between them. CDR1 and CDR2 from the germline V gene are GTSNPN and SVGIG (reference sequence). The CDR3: CAWSVQAGNTIYF. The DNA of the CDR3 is TGTGCCTGGAGTGTACAGGCGGGAAACACCATATATTTT.

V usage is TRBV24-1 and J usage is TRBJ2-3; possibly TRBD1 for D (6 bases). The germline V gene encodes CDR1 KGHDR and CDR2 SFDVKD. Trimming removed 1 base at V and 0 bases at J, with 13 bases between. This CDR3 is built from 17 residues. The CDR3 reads CATSDFSQGMSTDTQYF. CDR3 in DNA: TGTGCCACCAGTGATTTCTCTCAGGGGATGAGCACAGATACGCAGTATTTT.

CDR3 nucleotides: TGTGCCAGCAGTTTAAGGAGGGAAGGCCGAAATCAGCCCCAGCATTTT. Its protein product is CASSLRREGRNQPQHF. V is TRBV27 and J is TRBJ1-5; D ambiguous. Germline V lookup: CDR1 MNHEY, CDR2 SMNVEV (reference sequence). CDR3 length: 16 amino acids. V was clipped by 2 bases and J by 4 bases, with 15 bases between them.

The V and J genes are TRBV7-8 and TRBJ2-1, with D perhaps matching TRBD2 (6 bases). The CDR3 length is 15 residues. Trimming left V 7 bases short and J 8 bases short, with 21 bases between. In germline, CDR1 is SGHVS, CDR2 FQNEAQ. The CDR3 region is CASTVGAGDLDEQFF. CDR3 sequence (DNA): TGTGCCAGCACCGTAGGGGCCGGGGACTTGGATGAGCAGTTCTTC.